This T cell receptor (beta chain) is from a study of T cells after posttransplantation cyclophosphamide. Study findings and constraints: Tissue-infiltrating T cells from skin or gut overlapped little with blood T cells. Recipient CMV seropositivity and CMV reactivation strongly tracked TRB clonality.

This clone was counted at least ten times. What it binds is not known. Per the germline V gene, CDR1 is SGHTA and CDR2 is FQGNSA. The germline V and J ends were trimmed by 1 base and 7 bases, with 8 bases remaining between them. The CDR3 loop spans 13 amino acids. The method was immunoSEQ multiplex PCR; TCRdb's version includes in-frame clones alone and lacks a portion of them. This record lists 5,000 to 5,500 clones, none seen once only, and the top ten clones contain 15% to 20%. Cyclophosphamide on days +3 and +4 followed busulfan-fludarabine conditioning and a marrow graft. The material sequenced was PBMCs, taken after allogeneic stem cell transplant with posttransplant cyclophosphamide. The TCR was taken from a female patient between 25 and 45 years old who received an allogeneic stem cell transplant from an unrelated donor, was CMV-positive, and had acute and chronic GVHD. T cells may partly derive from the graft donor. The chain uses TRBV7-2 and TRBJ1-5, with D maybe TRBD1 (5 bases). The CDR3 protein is CASSLGGDQPQHF. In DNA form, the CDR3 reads TGTGCCAGCAGCTTAGGGGGGGACCAGCCCCAGCATTTT.